The T cell receptor (beta chain) described here comes from a study of cytomegalovirus exposure and HLA in healthy donors. General study points: For most TCR sequences rarity was the rule, although some public TCRs occurred in many donors. Specific recognition of CMV antigens was confirmed in vitro for a few chains (all CMV-associated).

A few counts support this clone. The antigen is not known. Profiled with immunoSEQ multiplex PCR; TCRdb holds only in-frame clones, not every one. Here the sample spans 240,000 or so clones, roughly 86% being singletons. The validation cohort, a group of 130 or so subjects, included the donors and was separate from the approximately 650-subject first cohort. This CDR3 comprises 14 residues. J lost 5 bases, V lost 3 bases, and 6 bases had no gene match. Germline CDR1 reads SGHDT; CDR2 reads YYEEEE. The source of this sequence is a woman in her thirties in good health and CMV-seropositive. The chain uses TRBV5-6 and TRBJ2-5, with TRBD1 matching over 8 bases. Material for sequencing was PBMCs. The CDR3 DNA is TGTGCCAGCAGCTCAGGTGGACAGGGTGAGACCCAGTACTTC. Residues: CASSSGGQGETQYF.